This T cell receptor beta chain originates from a study of T cells after posttransplantation cyclophosphamide. Points from the study as a whole: After PTCy, TRB diversity resembled that of CNI/methotrexate controls. Donor-recipient repertoire similarity was low at 1-2 months, rising over year one. TRB overlap between skin or GI tissue T cells and blood was limited.

In the case of this clone: The antigen remains undetermined.

Cyclophosphamide on days +3 and +4 followed busulfan-fludarabine conditioning and a marrow graft. Germline V lookup: CDR1 SGHNT, CDR2 YYREEE (reference sequence). J lost 8 bases, V lost 3 bases, and 5 bases had no gene match. The CDR3 runs to 13 residues. Here immunoSEQ multiplex PCR was the method, and the copy in TCRdb shows in-frame clones only, minus some. The sample has about 10,000 clones, 80% to 85% seen once; the top ten hold 15%. This TCR was recovered from a female patient aged 40 to 55 who received an allogeneic stem cell transplant from a related donor, was CMV-positive, and had no GVHD. Some of the T cells might come from the graft donor. The sample was PBMCs, taken approximately 2,000 days after a stem cell transplant with posttransplant cyclophosphamide. The chain recombines TRBV5-4 with TRBJ2-4; 7 nucleotides line up with TRBD1. CDR3 sequence reads: CASSSGTADIQYF. The CDR3 DNA sequence: TGTGCCAGCAGCTCCGGGACAGCTGACATTCAGTACTTC.